This T cell receptor (beta chain) was documented in a study of OX40 agonist ivuxolimab in advanced cancers. Study-wide points: By week 6 at 0.1 to 3.0 mg/kg, blood CD4+ and CD8+ T cells had expanded clonally.

This clone was found once. Its antigen is not known. Some clones are missing from TCRdb's copy, which holds only in-frame ones; the method was immunoSEQ multiplex PCR. The sample lists roughly 53,000 clones, 85% to 95% seen once, with under 20% in the top ten. This CDR3 spans 13 amino acids. Germline assignment: CDR1 SGHDT and CDR2 YYEEEE. With 3 bases clipped from V and 5 bases from J, the junction kept 4 bases outside the gene matches. The sample was CD4+ or CD8+ T cells sorted from blood, taken in a trial of the OX40 agonist ivuxolimab. The chain uses TRBV5-6 and TRBJ2-5, with TRBD1 matching over 7 bases. The source is an adult with an advanced solid tumor such as melanoma, head and neck, liver or kidney cancer. CDR3 DNA sequence: TGTGCCAGCAGCTGGGGGACAGTGGAGACCCAGTACTTC. Protein: CASSWGTVETQYF.